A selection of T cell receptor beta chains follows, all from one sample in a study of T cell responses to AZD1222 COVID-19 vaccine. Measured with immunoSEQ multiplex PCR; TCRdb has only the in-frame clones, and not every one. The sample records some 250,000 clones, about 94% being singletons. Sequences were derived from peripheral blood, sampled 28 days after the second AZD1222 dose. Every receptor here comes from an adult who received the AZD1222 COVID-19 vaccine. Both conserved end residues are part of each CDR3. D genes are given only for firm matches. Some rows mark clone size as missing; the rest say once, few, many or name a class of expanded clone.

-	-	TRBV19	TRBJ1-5	CASSTAPYSNQPQHF	TGTGCCAGTAGCACAGCGCCTTATAGCAATCAGCCCCAGCATTTT
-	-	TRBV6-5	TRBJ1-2	CASSYPGGYGYTF	TGTGCCAGCAGCTACCCGGGGGGCTATGGCTACACCTTC
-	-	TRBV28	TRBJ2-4	CASSLETGAGAKNIQYF	TGTGCCAGCAGCCTAGAAACAGGGGCGGGGGCCAAAAACATTCAGTACTTC
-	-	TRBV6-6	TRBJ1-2	CASSFLSGDGYTF	TGTGCCAGCAGCTTCCTAAGCGGGGATGGCTACACCTTC
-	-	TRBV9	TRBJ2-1	CASSVGVNEQFF	TGTGCCAGCAGCGTAGGGGTCAATGAGCAGTTCTTC
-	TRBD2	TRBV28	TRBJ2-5	CASSLGGSGNQETQYF	TGTGCCAGCAGTTTGGGCGGTAGCGGGAACCAAGAGACCCAGTACTTC
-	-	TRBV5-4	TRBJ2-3	CASSQGGGDTDTQYF	TGTGCCAGCAGCCAAGGGGGAGGCGACACAGATACGCAGTATTTT
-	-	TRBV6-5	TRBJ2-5	CASSTPGVAQYF	TGTGCCAGCAGTACACCCGGGGTCGCCCAGTACTTC
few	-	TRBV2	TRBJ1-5	CASSEREVQPQHF	TGTGCCAGCAGTGAGAGGGAGGTTCAGCCCCAGCATTTT
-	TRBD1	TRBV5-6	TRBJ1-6	CASSSTGVPVLHF	TGTGCCAGCAGCTCCACAGGGGTCCCAGTCCTCCACTTT
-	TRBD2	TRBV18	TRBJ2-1	CASSPRASGDNEQFF	TGTGCCAGCTCACCACGGGCTAGCGGGGATAATGAGCAGTTCTTC
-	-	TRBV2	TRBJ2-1	CASSGRLATRGEQFF	TGTGCCAGCAGTGGGCGACTAGCGACCAGGGGGGAGCAGTTCTTC
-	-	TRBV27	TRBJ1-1	CASTPPGNTEAFF	TGTGCCAGCACTCCACCAGGGAACACTGAAGCTTTCTTT
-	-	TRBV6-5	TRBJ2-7	CASSYGYSISYEQYF	TGTGCCAGCAGTTACGGGTACAGCATCTCCTACGAGCAGTACTTC
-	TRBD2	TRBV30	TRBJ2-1	CASKGSGRGQFF	TGTGCCTCCAAAGGCAGCGGGAGGGGGCAGTTCTTC
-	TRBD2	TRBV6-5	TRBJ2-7	CASSYGLAGAYEQYF	TGTGCCAGCAGTTACGGCCTAGCGGGGGCCTACGAGCAGTACTTC
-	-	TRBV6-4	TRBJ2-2	CASSSTDTGELFF	TGTGCCAGCAGTTCGACAGACACCGGGGAGCTGTTTTTT
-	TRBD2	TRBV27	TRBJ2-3	CASSLRLASGGAREYF	TGTGCCAGCAGTTTAAGGTTGGCTAGCGGGGGGGCCCGGGAGTATTTT
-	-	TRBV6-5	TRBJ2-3	CASRLGPPDTQYF	TGTGCCAGCAGACTGGGCCCCCCAGATACGCAGTATTTT
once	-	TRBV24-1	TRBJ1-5	CATSDFDNQPQHF	TGTGCCACCAGTGACTTCGACAATCAGCCCCAGCATTTT
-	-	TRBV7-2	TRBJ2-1	CASSLGGALDEQFF	TGTGCCAGCAGCTTAGGGGGGGCCCTAGATGAGCAGTTCTTC
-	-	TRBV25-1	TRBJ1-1	CASSEKGSTAFF	TGTGCCAGCAGTGAAAAGGGATCAACAGCTTTCTTT
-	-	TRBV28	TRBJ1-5	CASSLDGRNQPQHF	TGTGCCAGCAGTTTGGACGGACGCAATCAGCCCCAGCATTTT
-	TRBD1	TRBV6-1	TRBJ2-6	CASSGTPGQLLSGANVLTF	TGTGCCAGCAGTGGTACACCGGGACAGCTACTCTCTGGGGCCAACGTCCTGACTTTC
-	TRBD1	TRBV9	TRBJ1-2	CASSPSPTGGLRGYTF	TGTGCCAGCAGCCCGAGCCCGACAGGGGGGTTGAGGGGCTACACCTTC
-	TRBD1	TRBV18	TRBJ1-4	CASSARDSSNEKLFF	TGTGCCAGCTCAGCCCGGGACAGTTCGAATGAAAAACTGTTTTTT
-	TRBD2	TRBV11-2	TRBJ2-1	CASSGGSSYNEQFF	TGTGCCAGCAGCGGCGGGAGCTCCTACAATGAGCAGTTCTTC
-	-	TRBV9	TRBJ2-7	CASSVVAELVPYEQYF	TGTGCCAGCAGCGTAGTGGCGGAACTAGTACCCTACGAGCAGTACTTC
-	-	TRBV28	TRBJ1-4	CASSWARGEKLFF	TGTGCCAGCAGTTGGGCACGCGGTGAAAAACTGTTTTTT
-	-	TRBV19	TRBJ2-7	CASSIGRRTTTYEQYF	TGTGCCAGTAGTATAGGTAGACGGACAACAACCTACGAGCAGTACTTC
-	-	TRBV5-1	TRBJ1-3	CASSSGGSGNTIYF	TGCGCCAGCAGCTCCGGGGGGTCTGGAAACACCATATATTTT
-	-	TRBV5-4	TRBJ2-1	CASTPAEGSSYNEQFF	TGTGCCAGCACCCCAGCGGAGGGAAGCTCCTACAATGAGCAGTTCTTC
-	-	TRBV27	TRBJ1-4	CASSLSRGGKLFF	TGTGCCAGCAGTTTAAGCAGAGGGGGAAAACTGTTTTTT
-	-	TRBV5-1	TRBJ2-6	CASSLDLSSGANVLTF	TGCGCCAGCAGCTTGGACCTATCTTCTGGGGCCAACGTCCTGACTTTC
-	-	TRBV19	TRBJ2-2	CATSWRANTGELFF	TGTGCCACTAGCTGGAGGGCGAACACCGGGGAGCTGTTTTTT
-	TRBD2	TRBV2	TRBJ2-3	CASSERGGGADTQYF	TGTGCCAGCAGTGAACGTGGGGGAGGGGCAGATACGCAGTATTTT
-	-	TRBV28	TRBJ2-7	CASLPDSVSYEQYF	TGTGCCAGCCTCCCCGATAGCGTCTCCTACGAGCAGTACTTC
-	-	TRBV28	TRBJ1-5	CASRSSNQPQHF	TGTGCCAGCAGGAGTAGCAATCAGCCCCAGCATTTT
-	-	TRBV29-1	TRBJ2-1	CSVAWVKNNEQFF	TGCAGCGTTGCATGGGTAAAGAACAATGAGCAGTTCTTC
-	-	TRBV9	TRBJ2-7	CASSVEATGTPYEQYF	TGTGCCAGCAGCGTGGAGGCAACAGGGACCCCCTACGAGCAGTACTTC